The following is a TCR beta chain sequence with its context. Its antigen remains unidentified. This specimen belongs to a study of response to subunit inactivated influenza vaccine. Study conclusions and caveats: T cells newly recruited by each seasonal influenza vaccination are few, the authors suggested.

Trimming took off 5 bases at V and 3 bases at J, with 14 bases between the two ends. CDR3 length: 14 amino acids. The germline V gene has CDR1 SGHTA and CDR2 FQGNSA. TCRdb processed the RT-PCR reads anew with MiXCR; each CDR3 protein has one entry. The data hold around 580,000 distinct CDR3 sequences, with 12% to 15% observed a single time. J is TRBJ2-7 and V is TRBV7-2; D may be TRBD1 or TRBD2 (5 bases each). The sequencing used PBMCs from blood, collected 11 to 12 days after vaccination. The TCR sequence derives from a man aged 45 to 65 who received an inactivated influenza vaccine. In DNA, the CDR3 is TGTGCCAGCAGCCACGGGACCGTGCTCTACGAGCAGTACTTC. It is translated as CASSHGTVLYEQYF.